This TCR beta chain was observed in a study of OX40 agonist ivuxolimab in advanced cancers. Study-wide background: Treatment of patients was with ivuxolimab, an agonistic anti-OX40 (CD134) antibody.

Germline V CDR1 and CDR2: DFQATT, SNEGSKA (reference sequence). The CDR3 totals 11 residues. V shed 3 bases and J shed 4 bases, with 5 bases lying between them. The table came from immunoSEQ multiplex PCR; TCRdb's copy has only in-frame clones and leaves some out. The profile shows about 75,000 clones, around 83% of them singletons. This sequence joins TRBV20-1 and TRBJ2-3, with D possibly being TRBD2 (5 bases). This TCR was sampled from an adult with an advanced solid tumor such as melanoma, head and neck, liver or kidney cancer. Sequencing used CD4+ or CD8+ T cells sorted from blood, obtained in a trial of the OX40 agonist ivuxolimab. The CDR3 sequence: CSASSADTQYF. Written as DNA, the CDR3 is TGCAGTGCTAGTAGCGCAGATACGCAGTATTTT.